The clone carrying this TCR beta chain has only a few counts. Trimming shortened V by 6 bases and J by 5 bases, and 10 bases separated the two germline ends. From germline, CDR1 is MNHEY and CDR2 SVGAGI. This CDR3 has 12 amino acids. These data are taken from a study of beta chain features in type 1 diabetes. Expressed TCRB transcripts were sequenced because the entire RNA isolate underwent reverse transcription. Some clones are missing from TCRdb's copy, which holds only in-frame ones; the method was immunoSEQ multiplex PCR. This table has hundreds of thousands of clones, roughly 30% appearing once. J is TRBJ2-5 and V is TRBV6-5, with D unresolved. The receptor comes from a man aged 18 to 30 in good health. The sequenced sample was naive CD4+ T cells from blood. CDR3 DNA sequence: TGTGCCAGCAGAAGGACCGGGGAGACCCAGTACTTC. This sequence encodes CASRRTGETQYF.